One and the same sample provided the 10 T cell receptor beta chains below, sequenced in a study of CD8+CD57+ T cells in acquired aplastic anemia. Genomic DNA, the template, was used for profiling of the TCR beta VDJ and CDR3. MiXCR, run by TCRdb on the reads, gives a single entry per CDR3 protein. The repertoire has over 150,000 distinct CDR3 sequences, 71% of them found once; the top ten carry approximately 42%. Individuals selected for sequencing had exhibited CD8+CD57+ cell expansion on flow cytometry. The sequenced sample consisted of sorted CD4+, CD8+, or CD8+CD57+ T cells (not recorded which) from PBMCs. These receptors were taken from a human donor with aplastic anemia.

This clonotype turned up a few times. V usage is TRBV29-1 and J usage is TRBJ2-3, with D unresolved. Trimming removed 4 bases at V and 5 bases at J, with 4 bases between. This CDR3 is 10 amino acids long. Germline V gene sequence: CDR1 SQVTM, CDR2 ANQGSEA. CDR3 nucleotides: TGCAGCGTTGTTGGAGATACGCAGTATTTT. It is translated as CSVVGDTQYF.

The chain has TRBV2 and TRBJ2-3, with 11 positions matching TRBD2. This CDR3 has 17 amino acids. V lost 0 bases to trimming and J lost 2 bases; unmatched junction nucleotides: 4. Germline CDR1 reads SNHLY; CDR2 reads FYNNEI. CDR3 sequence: CASSEAISGGATDTQYF. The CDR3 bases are TGTGCCAGCAGTGAAGCGATTAGCGGGGGGGCCACAGATACGCAGTATTTT.

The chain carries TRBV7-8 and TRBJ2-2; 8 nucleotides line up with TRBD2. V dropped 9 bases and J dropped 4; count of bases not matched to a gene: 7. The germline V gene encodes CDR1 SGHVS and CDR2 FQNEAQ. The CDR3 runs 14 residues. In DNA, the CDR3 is TGTGCCAGTGAGACTAGCGACTTCACCGGGGAGCTGTTTTTT. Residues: CASETSDFTGELFF. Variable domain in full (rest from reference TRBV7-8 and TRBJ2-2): GAGVSQSPRYKVAKRGQDVALRCDPISGHVSLFWYQQALGQGPEFLTYFQNEAQLDKSGLPSDRFFAERPEGSVSTLKIQRTQQEDSAVYLCASETSDFTGELFFGEGSRLTVL.

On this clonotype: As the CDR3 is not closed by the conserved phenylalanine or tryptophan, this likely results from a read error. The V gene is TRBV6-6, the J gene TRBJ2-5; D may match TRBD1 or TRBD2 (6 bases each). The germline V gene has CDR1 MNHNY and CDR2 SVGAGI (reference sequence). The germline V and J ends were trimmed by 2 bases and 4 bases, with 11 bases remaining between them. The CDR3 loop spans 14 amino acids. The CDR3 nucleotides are TGTGCCAGCAGTTACGGCAGGGGAGGAGAGACCCAGTACTCC. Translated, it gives CASSYGRGGETQYS.

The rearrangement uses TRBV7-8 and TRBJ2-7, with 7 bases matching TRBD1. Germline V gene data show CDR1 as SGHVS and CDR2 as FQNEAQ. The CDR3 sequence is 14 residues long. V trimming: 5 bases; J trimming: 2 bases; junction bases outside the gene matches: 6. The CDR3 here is CASSSSTGPYEQYF. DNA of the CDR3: TGTGCCAGCAGCAGTTCGACAGGGCCCTACGAGCAGTACTTC.

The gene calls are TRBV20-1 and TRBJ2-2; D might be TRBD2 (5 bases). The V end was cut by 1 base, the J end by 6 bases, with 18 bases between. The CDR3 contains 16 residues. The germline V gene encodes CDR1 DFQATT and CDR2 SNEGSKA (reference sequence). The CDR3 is CSARVEVRATAGELFF. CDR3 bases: TGCAGTGCTAGAGTCGAGGTGAGGGCCACCGCCGGGGAGCTGTTTTTT.

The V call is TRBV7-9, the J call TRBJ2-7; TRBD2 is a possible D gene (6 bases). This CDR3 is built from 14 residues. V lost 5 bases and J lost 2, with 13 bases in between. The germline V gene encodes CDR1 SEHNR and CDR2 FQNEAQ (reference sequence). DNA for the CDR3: TGTGCCAGCAGCCCCGGGACGGGGGCCTACGAGCAGTACTTC. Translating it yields CASSPGTGAYEQYF.

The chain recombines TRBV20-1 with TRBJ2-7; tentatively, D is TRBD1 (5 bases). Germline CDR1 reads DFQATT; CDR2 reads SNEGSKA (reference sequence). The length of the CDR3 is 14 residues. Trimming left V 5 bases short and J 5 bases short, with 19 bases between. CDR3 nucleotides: TGCAGTGCTGGGGCCGGAAATATAATCGACGAGCAGTACTTC. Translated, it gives CSAGAGNIIDEQYF.

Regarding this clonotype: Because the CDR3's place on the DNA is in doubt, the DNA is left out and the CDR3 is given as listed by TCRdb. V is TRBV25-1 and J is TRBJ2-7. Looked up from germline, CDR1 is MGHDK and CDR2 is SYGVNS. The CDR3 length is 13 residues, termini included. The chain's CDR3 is CTSSTSGLYEQYF.

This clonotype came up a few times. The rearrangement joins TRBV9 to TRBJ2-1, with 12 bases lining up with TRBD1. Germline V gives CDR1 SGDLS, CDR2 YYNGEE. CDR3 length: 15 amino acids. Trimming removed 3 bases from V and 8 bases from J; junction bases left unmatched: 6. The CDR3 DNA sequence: TGTGCCAGCAGCGCCAGGGACAGGGGGCACTATGAGCAGTTCTTC. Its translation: CASSARDRGHYEQFF.